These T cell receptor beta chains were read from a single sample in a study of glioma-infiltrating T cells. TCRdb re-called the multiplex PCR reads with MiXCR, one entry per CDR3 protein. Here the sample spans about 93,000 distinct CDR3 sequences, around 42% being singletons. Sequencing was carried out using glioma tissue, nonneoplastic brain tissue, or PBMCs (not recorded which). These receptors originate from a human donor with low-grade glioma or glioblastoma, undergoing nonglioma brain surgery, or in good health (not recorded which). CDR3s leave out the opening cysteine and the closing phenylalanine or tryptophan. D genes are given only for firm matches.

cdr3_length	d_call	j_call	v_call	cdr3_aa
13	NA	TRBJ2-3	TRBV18	ASSPLSTARDTQY
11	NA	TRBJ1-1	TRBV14	ASSQLWSTEAF
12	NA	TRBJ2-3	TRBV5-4	GSSLAGGTDTQY
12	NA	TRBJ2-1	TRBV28	ASSVVGPYNEQF
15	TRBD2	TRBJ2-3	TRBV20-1	SARGLLAGVTTETQY
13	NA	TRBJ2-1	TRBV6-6	ASRTRTSSYNEQF
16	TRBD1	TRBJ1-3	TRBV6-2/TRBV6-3	ASIGPGQQLPYGNTIY
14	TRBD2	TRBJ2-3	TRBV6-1	ASSLTSGMGTDTQY
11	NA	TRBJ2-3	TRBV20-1	SSKGTSTDTQY
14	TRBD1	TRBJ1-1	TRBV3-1	ASSHRQGGTNTEAF
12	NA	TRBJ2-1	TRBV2	ASRAESSYNEQF
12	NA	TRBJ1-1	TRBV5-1	ASSLGAGTLGAF
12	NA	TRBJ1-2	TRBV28	AGGGDSHYYGYT
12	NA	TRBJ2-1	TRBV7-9	ATTPGAGYNEQF
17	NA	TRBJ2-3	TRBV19	ASSTRGVRARLGTDTQY
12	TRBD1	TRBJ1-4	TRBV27	ASSLTGGTEKLF
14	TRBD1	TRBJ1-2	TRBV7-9	ASSLNVGQPNYGYT
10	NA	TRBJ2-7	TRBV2	ASGLSFYEQY
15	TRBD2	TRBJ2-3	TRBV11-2	ASSSWTSGGSTDTQY
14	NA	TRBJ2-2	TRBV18	ASSPLDRLNTGELF
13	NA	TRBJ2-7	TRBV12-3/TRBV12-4	ASRVGQNGTYEQY
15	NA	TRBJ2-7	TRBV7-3	ASSLDTAGTGGYEQY
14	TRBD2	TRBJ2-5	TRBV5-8	ASSLDGGGGWKTQY
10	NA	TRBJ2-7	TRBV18	ASSPGVYEQY
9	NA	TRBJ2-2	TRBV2	ASRATGELF
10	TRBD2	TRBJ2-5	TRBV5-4	ASSSVAGTQY
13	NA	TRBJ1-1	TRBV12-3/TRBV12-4	ASSEGGLGCTEAF
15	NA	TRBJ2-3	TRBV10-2	AISPPQTEYRTDTQY
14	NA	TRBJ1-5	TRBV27	ASSLAGSSSNQPQH
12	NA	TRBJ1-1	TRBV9	ASSVATDRAEAF
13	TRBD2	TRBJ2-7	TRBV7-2	ASSPVVLAGREQY
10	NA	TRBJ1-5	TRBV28	ASREGVQPQH
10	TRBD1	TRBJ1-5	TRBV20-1	SAQTGTQPQH
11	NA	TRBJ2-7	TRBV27	ASSLGARTVQY
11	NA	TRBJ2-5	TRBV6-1	ASSQRQRETQY
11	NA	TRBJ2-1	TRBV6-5	ATTENPANEQF
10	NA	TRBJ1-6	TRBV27	ASRAANSPLH
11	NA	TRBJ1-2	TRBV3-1	ASSQDRAGGYT
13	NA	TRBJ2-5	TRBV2	ASSDSRGNRETQY
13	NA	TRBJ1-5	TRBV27	ASSLIGGTNQPQH
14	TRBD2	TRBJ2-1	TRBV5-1	ASSTQGSGGYNEQF
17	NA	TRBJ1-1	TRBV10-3	AISESQEPEYFMNTKTF
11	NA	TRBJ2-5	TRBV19	ASSIIHSETQY